Reported below is one TCR beta chain. This clone has at least ten counts. The specificity of this receptor is unknown. No base qualities exist here, and no much larger clone lies one base off it. In light of the paper, this sample's time point label describes: individuals recovered from natural SARS-CoV-2 infection. The immunoSEQ Assay was the method used to sequence TCRbeta CDR3 regions. After extraction, genomic DNA underwent amplification by bias-controlled multiplex PCR, followed by high-throughput sequencing. From the authors' description of their analysis: To quantify the absolute abundance of each unique TCRbeta CDR3 region, sequences were collapsed and filtered. T cell fraction was estimated by normalizing TCRbeta template counts to usable DNA, with usable DNA measured through amplification of reference genes found in all nucleated cells. Repertoire TCRs were annotated as SARS-CoV-2-specific by exact matching of V gene, CDR3 amino acid sequence and J gene to a known reactive TCR set. The reference SARS-CoV-2 TCR set came from MIRA and was filtered for enrichment in COVID-19-positive ImmuneCODE repertoires, removing public or cross-reactive TCRs. Drawing on the MIRA antigens, annotated TCRs were analysed further at the level of specific ORF or position within ORF. Depth was the summed frequency of annotated unique rearrangements, while breadth was defined as annotated unique rearrangements over total unique productive rearrangements. TCR breadth was compared between groups using two-sided Wilcoxon rank-sum tests. Imported from immuneACCESS, the table was reduced by TCRdb to in-frame sequences with V and J called. These copies leave out some clones; in studies compared against another copy, an unresolved V gene accounts for under half, and the cause of the remainder is not known. For V, J and clone size, that table is used; D and trimming come from the DNA. Recorded for this sample are around 100,000 clones; around 82% of them occurred a single time. Of the sample, approximately 15% is held by the ten largest clones.

The CDR3 measures 12 amino acids from cysteine to phenylalanine. The entry retains the CDR3 DNA only, 36 bases that are in frame from base 1. V is shortened by 0 bases, J by 4 bases, and the region joining them spans 3 bases. CDR1 KGHSH and CDR2 LQKENI were looked up in the germline V gene. The sample originates from a study of Ad26.COV2.S vaccination and SARS-CoV-2 variants (dated by TCRdb to about 2021). Study-wide context: Sequencing of the TCRbeta repertoire served to evaluate the specificity and breadth of SARS-CoV-2-reactive T cell receptors following Ad26.COV2.S vaccination. A total of approximately 32 samples were included in the TCR-sequenced set, comprising around 19 Ad26.COV2.S vaccine recipients, 5 placebo recipients and 8 SARS-CoV-2 convalescent individuals.

The study at large found these results: Non-spike TCR breadth was comparable between vaccine and placebo recipients, consistent with the vaccine containing only spike. It was noted by the authors that total T cell responses may have been underestimated by the TCR breadth and depth analyses. Ad26.COV2.S recipients had higher spike-specific TCR breadth than placebo recipients (P = 0.0014). Substantial breadth of spike-specific CD8+ and CD4+ T cell responses was reported after vaccination.

Recombination joined TRBV18 with TRBJ2-5; no D gene call is confident. The starting material was peripheral blood, obtained after recovery from COVID-19. The TCR originated in a human donor who had recovered from COVID-19. The DNA sequence is given as TGTGCCAGCTCACCACCTGTAGAGACCCAGTACTTC. Protein translation: CASSPPVETQYF.